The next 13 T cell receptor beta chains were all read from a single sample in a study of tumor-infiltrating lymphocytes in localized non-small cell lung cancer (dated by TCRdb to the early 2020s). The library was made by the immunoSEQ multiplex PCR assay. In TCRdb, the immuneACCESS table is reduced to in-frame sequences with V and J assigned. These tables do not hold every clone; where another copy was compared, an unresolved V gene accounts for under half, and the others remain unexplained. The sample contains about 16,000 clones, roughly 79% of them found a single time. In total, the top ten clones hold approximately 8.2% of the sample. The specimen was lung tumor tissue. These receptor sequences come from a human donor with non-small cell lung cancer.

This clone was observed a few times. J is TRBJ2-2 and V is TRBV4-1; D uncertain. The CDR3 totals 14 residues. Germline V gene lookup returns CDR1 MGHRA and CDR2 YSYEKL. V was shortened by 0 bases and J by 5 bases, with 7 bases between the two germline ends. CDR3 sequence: CASSQEGMTGELFF. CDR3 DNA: TGCGCCAGCAGCCAAGAGGGAATGACCGGGGAGCTGTTTTTT.

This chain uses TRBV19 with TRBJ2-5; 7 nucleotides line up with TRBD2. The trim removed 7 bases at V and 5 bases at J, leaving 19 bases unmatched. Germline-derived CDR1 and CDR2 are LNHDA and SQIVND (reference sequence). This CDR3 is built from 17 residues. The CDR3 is CASNPTGGRGAQETQYF. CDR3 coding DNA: TGTGCCAGTAACCCCACTGGCGGGAGAGGGGCCCAGGAGACCCAGTACTTC.

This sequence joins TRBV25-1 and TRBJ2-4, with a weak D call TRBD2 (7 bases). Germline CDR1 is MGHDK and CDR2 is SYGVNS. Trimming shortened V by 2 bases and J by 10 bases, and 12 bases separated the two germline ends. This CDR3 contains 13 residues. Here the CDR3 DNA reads TGTGCCAGCAGTGAACAACAGGGAGGGATTCAGTACTTC. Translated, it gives CASSEQQGGIQYF.

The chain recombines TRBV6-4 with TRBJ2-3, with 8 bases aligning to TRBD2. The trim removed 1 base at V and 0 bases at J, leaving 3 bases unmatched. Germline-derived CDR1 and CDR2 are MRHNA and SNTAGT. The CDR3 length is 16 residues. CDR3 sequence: CASSDLAGGSTDTQYF. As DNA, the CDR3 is TGTGCCAGCAGTGACTTGGCGGGGGGTAGCACAGATACGCAGTATTTT.

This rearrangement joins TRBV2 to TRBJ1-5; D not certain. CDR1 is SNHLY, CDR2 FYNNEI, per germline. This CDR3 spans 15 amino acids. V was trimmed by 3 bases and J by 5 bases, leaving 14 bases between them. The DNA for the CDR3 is TGTGCCAGCAGTGACTTTAGAGGGAGGGATCAGCCCCAGCATTTT. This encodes CASSDFRGRDQPQHF.

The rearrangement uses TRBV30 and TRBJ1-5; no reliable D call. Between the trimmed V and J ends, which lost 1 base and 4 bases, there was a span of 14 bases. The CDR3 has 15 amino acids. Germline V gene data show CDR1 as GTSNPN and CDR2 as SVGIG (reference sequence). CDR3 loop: CAWSEESGVNQPQHF. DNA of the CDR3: TGTGCCTGGAGTGAAGAGTCCGGGGTTAATCAGCCCCAGCATTTT.

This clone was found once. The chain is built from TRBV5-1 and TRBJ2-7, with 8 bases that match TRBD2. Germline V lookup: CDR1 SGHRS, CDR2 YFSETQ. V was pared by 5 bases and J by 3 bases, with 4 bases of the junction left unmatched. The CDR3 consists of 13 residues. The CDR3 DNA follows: TGCGCCAGCAGAGGCGCGGGGGGCTACGAGCAGTACTTC. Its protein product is CASRGAGGYEQYF.

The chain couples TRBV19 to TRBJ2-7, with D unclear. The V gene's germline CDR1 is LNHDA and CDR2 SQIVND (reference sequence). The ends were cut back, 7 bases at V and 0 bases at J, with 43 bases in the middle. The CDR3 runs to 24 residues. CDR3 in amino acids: CASNAGPKRRPTDSPPSSSYEQYF. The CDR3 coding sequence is TGTGCCAGTAACGCCGGGCCCAAACGACGACCTACTGACTCTCCCCCTTCAAGCTCCTACGAGCAGTACTTC.

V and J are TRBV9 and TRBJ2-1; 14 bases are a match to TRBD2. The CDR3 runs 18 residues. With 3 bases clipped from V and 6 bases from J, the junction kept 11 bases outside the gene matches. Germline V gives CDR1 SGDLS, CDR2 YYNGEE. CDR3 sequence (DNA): TGTGCCAGCAGCGCTCGAGGGGGGACTAGCGGGAGTAGCAATGAGCAGTTCTTC. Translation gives CASSARGGTSGSSNEQFF.

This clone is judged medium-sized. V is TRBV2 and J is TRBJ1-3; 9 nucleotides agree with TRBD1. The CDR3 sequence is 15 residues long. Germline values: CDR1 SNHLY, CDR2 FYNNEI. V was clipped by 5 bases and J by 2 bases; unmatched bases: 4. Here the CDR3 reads CASSWGQGTGNTIYF. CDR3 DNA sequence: TGTGCCAGCAGTTGGGGACAGGGCACTGGAAACACCATATATTTT.

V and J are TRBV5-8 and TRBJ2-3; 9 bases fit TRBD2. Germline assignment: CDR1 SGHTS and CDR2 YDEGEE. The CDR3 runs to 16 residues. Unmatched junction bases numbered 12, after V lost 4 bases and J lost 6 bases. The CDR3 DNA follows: TGTGCCAGCAGCCCGGGACTAGCTGGCGAAGTGGATACGCAGTATTTT. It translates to CASSPGLAGEVDTQYF.

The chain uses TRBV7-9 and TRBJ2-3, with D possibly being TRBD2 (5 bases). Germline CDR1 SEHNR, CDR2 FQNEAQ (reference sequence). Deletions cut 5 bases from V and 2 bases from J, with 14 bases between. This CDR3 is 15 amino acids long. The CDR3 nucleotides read TGTGCCAGCAGCCGCGCAATTAGCGACACAGATACGCAGTATTTT. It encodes CASSRAISDTDTQYF.

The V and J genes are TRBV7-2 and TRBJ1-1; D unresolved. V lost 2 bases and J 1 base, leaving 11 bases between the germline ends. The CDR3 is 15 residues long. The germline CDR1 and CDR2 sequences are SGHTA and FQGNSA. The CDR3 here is CASSLFVVGNTEAFF. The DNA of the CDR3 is TGTGCCAGCAGCTTATTTGTGGTGGGGAACACTGAAGCTTTCTTT.